This T cell receptor beta chain is drawn from a study of shared clonotypes between healthy human individuals. TCRdb's table, derived via immunoSEQ multiplex PCR, lists solely in-frame clones and lacks some. The sample carries over a million clones, 78% recorded once. The germline V gene has CDR1 SGHTA and CDR2 FQGTGA. J lost 8 bases, V lost 5 bases, and 11 bases had no gene match. The CDR3 has 16 residues. Sequenced sample: memory CD4+ T cells from PBMCs. Described subset: CD45RA-negative fraction. V gene TRBV7-3 combines with J gene TRBJ2-2, with 10 bases that match TRBD2. The TCR comes from a man between 18 and 29 years old in good health. Some clones in this sample may be carry-over from other donors' samples. In DNA, the CDR3 is TGTGCCAGCAGCGTTACTAGCGGGGTCCCTTTTGGGGAGCTGTTTTTT. It codes for CASSVTSGVPFGELFF.